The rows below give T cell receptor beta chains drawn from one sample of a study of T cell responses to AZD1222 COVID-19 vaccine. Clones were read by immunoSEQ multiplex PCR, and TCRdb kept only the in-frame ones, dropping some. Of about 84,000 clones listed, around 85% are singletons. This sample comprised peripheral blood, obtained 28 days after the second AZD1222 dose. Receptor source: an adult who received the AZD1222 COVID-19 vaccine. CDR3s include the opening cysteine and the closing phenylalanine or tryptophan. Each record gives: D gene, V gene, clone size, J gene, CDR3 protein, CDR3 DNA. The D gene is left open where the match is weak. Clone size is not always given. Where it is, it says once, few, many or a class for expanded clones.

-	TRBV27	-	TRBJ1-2	CASTRGQNYGYTF	TGTGCCAGCACTCGGGGGCAGAACTATGGCTACACCTTC
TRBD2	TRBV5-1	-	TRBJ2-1	CASSKTSGGAYNEQFF	TGCGCCAGCAGCAAGACTAGCGGGGGGGCCTACAATGAGCAGTTCTTC
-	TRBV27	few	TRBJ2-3	CASSLHPRRADTQYF	TGTGCCAGCAGTTTGCACCCCCGCCGGGCAGATACGCAGTATTTT
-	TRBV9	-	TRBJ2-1	CASSEFPTGRDEQFF	TGTGCCAGCAGCGAGTTCCCGACAGGTAGGGATGAGCAGTTCTTC
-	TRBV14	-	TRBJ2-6	CASTRDAGANVLTF	TGTGCCAGCACCCGGGACGCTGGGGCCAACGTCCTGACTTTC
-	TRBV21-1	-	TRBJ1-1	CASSKRQNTEAFF	TGTGCCAGCAGCAAAAGACAGAACACTGAAGCTTTCTTT
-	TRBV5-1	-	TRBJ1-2	CASSLFRDDGYTF	TGCGCCAGCAGCTTGTTCCGGGATGATGGCTACACCTTC
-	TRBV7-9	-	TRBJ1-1	CASSSTLHRNTEAFF	TGTGCCAGCAGCTCAACGCTACACCGGAACACTGAAGCTTTCTTT
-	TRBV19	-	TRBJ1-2	CASKEGGTRSSFNYGYTF	TGTGCCAGTAAGGAAGGCGGGACAAGGTCGTCATTTAACTATGGCTACACCTTC
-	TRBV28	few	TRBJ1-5	CASSLGREYQPQHF	TGTGCCAGCAGTTTAGGCAGGGAATATCAGCCCCAGCATTTT
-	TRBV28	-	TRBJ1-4	CASSLSVVATNEKLFF	TGTGCCAGCAGTTTATCCGTAGTTGCAACTAATGAAAAACTGTTTTTT
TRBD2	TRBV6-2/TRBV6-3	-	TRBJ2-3	CASSYASGSPAYTDTQYF	TGTGCCAGCAGTTACGCTAGCGGCTCGCCCGCCTACACAGATACGCAGTATTTT
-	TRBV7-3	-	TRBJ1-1	CASSGQPNTEAFF	TGTGCCAGCAGTGGGCAACCGAACACTGAAGCTTTCTTT
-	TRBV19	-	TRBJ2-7	CASRLQGGSSYEQYF	TGTGCCAGTCGACTCCAGGGGGGATCATCCTACGAGCAGTACTTC
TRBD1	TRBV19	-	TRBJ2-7	CASSLGQDLYEQYF	TGTGCCAGTAGCCTGGGACAGGACCTCTACGAGCAGTACTTC
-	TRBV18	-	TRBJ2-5	CASSPKTGLRETQYF	TGTGCCAGCTCACCAAAGACAGGCCTCCGGGAGACCCAGTACTTC
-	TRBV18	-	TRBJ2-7	CASSPPQAAEQYF	TGTGCCAGCTCACCCCCACAGGCCGCCGAGCAGTACTTC
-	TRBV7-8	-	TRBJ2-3	CASSQLGGTTDTQYF	TGTGCCAGCAGCCAACTTGGGGGGACAACAGATACGCAGTATTTT
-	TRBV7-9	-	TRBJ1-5	CASTGAGNQPQHF	TGTGCCAGCACAGGGGCGGGCAATCAGCCCCAGCATTTT
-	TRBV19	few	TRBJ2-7	CASSASGTSNYEQYF	TGTGCCAGTAGTGCCTCCGGGACAAGTAATTACGAGCAGTACTTC
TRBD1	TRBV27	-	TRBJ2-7	CASSRGTGGYEQYF	TGTGCCAGCAGCCGTGGGACAGGGGGCTACGAGCAGTACTTC
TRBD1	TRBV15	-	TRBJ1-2	CATSRQGVANYGYTF	TGTGCCACCAGCAGACAGGGGGTGGCTAACTATGGCTACACCTTC
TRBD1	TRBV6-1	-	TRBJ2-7	CASSEPGQGANEQYF	TGTGCCAGCAGTGAACCGGGACAGGGGGCAAACGAGCAGTACTTC
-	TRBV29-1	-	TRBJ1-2	CSVPPGGKGYGYTF	TGCAGCGTTCCTCCCGGGGGGAAGGGCTATGGCTACACCTTC
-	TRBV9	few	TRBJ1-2	CASTSSQGTAGYTF	TGTGCCAGCACCTCCAGCCAGGGCACGGCCGGTTACACCTTC
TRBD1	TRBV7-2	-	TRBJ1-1	CASSLTGGTEAFF	TGTGCCAGCAGCTTAACAGGGGGCACTGAAGCTTTCTTT
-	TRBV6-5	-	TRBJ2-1	CAAAPSGAGNEQFF	TGTGCCGCTGCTCCCTCGGGGGCGGGCAATGAGCAGTTCTTC
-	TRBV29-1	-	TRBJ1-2	CSVVGGHQGYTF	TGCAGCGTTGTAGGGGGGCATCAGGGCTACACCTTC
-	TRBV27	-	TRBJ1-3	CASRSGASGNTIYF	TGTGCCAGCCGCAGCGGAGCTTCTGGAAACACCATATATTTT
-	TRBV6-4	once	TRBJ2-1	CASSDQGRGNEQFF	TGTGCCAGCAGTGACCAGGGAAGGGGGAATGAGCAGTTCTTC
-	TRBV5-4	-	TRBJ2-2	CASSSSGATGELFF	TGTGCCAGCAGCTCTTCGGGGGCCACCGGGGAGCTGTTTTTT
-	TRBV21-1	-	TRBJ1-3	CASTPGRVSGNTIYF	TGTGCCAGCACCCCGGGGAGGGTCTCTGGAAACACCATATATTTT
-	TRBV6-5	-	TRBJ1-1	CASRAVDLNTEAFF	TGTGCCAGCAGGGCTGTGGATCTGAACACTGAAGCTTTCTTT
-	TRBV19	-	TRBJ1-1	CASSIDTNTEAFF	TGTGCCAGTAGTATAGACACTAACACTGAAGCTTTCTTT
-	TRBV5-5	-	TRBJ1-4	CASSLYVQIGVSNEKLFF	TGTGCCAGCAGCCTATATGTTCAGATAGGGGTCTCTAATGAAAAACTGTTTTTT
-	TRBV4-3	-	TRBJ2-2	CASSQRLLATGELFF	TGCGCCAGCAGCCAACGCCTGCTAGCGACCGGGGAGCTGTTTTTT
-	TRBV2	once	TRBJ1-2	CASSEVGDILYGYTF	TGTGCCAGCAGTGAGGTTGGGGACATTCTTTATGGCTACACCTTC
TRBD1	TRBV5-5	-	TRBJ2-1	CASSLGQGSYNEQFF	TGTGCCAGCAGCCTGGGACAGGGATCCTACAATGAGCAGTTCTTC
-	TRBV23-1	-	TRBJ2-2	CASSQSHRLSGELFF	TGCGCCAGCAGTCAATCGCACAGGTTATCCGGGGAGCTGTTTTTT
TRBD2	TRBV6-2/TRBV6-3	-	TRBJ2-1	CASSRPTSGRGNEQFF	TGTGCCAGCAGCCGACCGACTAGCGGTCGGGGGAATGAGCAGTTCTTC
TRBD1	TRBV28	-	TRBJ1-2	CASRLGQGYGYTF	TGTGCCAGCAGACTCGGACAGGGCTATGGCTACACCTTC
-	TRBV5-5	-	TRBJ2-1	CASSLGAGNEQFF	TGTGCCAGCAGCTTGGGAGCCGGGAATGAGCAGTTCTTC
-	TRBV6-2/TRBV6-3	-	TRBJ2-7	CASSKPYEQYF	TGTGCCAGCAGTAAACCCTACGAGCAGTACTTC
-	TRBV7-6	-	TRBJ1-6	CASSLGTGIDNSPLHF	TGTGCCAGCAGCTTAGGAACAGGGATTGACAATTCACCCCTCCACTTT
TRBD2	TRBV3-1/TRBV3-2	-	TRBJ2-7	CASSPRGASGGYEQYF	TGTGCCAGCAGCCCCCGAGGGGCTAGCGGGGGATACGAGCAGTACTTC
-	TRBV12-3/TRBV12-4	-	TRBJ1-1	CASSFDEAFF	TGTGCCAGCAGTTTTGATGAAGCTTTCTTT
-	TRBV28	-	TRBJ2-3	CASRPGGTDTQYF	TGTGCCAGCAGACCCGGGGGTACAGATACGCAGTATTTT
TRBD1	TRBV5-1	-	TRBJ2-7	CASSLSGQGPYEQYF	TGCGCCAGCAGCTTATCGGGACAGGGGCCTTACGAGCAGTACTTC
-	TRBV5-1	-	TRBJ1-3	CASSLATSSGNTIYF	TGCGCCAGCAGCTTGGCGACGAGCTCTGGAAACACCATATATTTT
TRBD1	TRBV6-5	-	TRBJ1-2	CASSYLETGRNGYTF	TGTGCCAGCAGCTACCTCGAGACAGGGAGGAATGGCTACACCTTC
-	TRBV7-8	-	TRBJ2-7	CASSLVGTQGLEQYF	TGTGCCAGCAGCTTAGTCGGCACCCAAGGTCTCGAGCAGTACTTC
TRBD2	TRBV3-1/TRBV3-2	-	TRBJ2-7	CASSPFSLAGSYEQYF	TGTGCCAGCAGCCCCTTTTCACTAGCGGGTTCCTACGAGCAGTACTTC
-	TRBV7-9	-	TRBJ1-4	CASSLAKAATNEKLFF	TGTGCCAGCAGCTTAGCGAAGGCAGCAACTAATGAAAAACTGTTTTTT
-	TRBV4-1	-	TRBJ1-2	CASSPPRLLVAGYGYTF	TGCGCCAGCAGCCCTCCTAGACTACTTGTCGCGGGCTATGGCTACACCTTC
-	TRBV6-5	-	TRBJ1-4	CASEPGSTNEKLFF	TGTGCCAGCGAACCGGGATCAACTAATGAAAAACTGTTTTTT